Presented here are 3 T cell receptor beta chains from one specimen sequenced in a study of T-cell reconstitution after alpha-beta-depleted transplantation in children. Unique molecular identifiers were incorporated into the prepared TCRbeta library. TCRdb ran MiXCR on the PCR reads and lists one entry per CDR3 protein. The table shows 480,000 or so distinct CDR3 sequences, with 10% occurring only once. Sequencing used PBMCs, obtained before TCRalphabeta/CD19-depleted stem cell transplant. These receptors were taken from a child aged 2-15 years with inherited bone marrow failure, due to receive a stem cell transplant.

This clonotype was observed at least ten times. CDR3 bases: TGCAGTGCTAGATTCGGGGAATCTGGGGCCAACGTCCTGACTTTC. Its protein is CSARFGESGANVLTF. The V call is TRBV20-1, the J call TRBJ2-6, with a possible D match to TRBD2 (5 bases). From germline, CDR1 is DFQATT and CDR2 SNEGSKA (reference sequence). V was clipped by 2 bases and J by 1 base, with 9 bases between them. CDR3 length equals 15 residues.

This clonotype was counted many times. The CDR3 here is CASSYWAGSMNTEAFF. The CDR3 DNA reads TGTGCCAGCAGTTACTGGGCAGGATCAATGAACACTGAAGCTTTCTTT. J is TRBJ1-1 and V is TRBV6-5; D remains ambiguous. The germline V and J ends were trimmed by 1 base and 0 bases, with 12 bases remaining between them. The CDR3 runs to 16 residues. Germline values: CDR1 MNHEY, CDR2 SVGAGI.

This clonotype was seen many times. The chain joins TRBV7-9 to TRBJ2-1; 14 positions match TRBD2. V was clipped by 5 bases and J by 7 bases; unmatched bases: 10. Looked up from germline, CDR1 is SEHNR and CDR2 is FQNEAQ (reference sequence). The CDR3 spans 17 residues. CDR3 coding DNA: TGTGCCAGCAGCCTCAGGGGGACTAGCGGGAGTCTGAATGAGCAGTTCTTC. Protein: CASSLRGTSGSLNEQFF.